This T cell receptor (beta chain) was captured in a study of blood T cell repertoires in COVID-19. The overall study: Sample material is recorded as cDNA or gDNA derived from T cells, B-cell-depleted T cells, or PBMCs.

The CDR3 extends over 14 amino acids. From germline, CDR1 is SGHTA and CDR2 FQGTGA. V was trimmed by 5 bases and J by 1 base, leaving 10 bases between them. Original analysis: Amplified reference gene primers provided the basis for estimating nucleated cell counts. TCRdb's table, derived via immunoSEQ multiplex PCR, lists solely in-frame clones and lacks some. V, J and clone size are taken as reported in that table, and D and trimming were inferred from the DNA itself. The table includes 75,000 to 90,000 clones, about 87% detected once. Input material: peripheral blood. This TCR was recovered from a man at least 80 years old with acute or convalescent COVID-19. The V call is TRBV7-3, the J call TRBJ2-3; tentatively, D is TRBD1 (6 bases). CDR3 residues: CASSLTGGTDTQYF. Written as DNA, the CDR3 is TGTGCCAGCAGCCTGACAGGTGGCACAGATACGCAGTATTTT.